The T cell receptor beta chain described here comes from a study of shared clonotypes between healthy human individuals. Template for every sorted-subset replicate PCR totaled around 210 ng DNA, approximately 30,000 T cell genomes. Profiled with immunoSEQ multiplex PCR; TCRdb holds only in-frame clones, not every one. The sample consists of 2,500,000 or so clones, approximately 93% of them appearing once. To note about this clone: The target antigen is unknown.

Study-wide results and limits: In general, naive subsets displayed greater estimated richness than memory subsets did.

V was shortened by 5 bases and J by 7 bases, with 18 bases between the two germline ends. The CDR3 is 14 residues long. Germline lookup yields CDR1 GTSNPN and CDR2 SVGIG (reference sequence). The source is a man aged 18 to 35 in good health. Some clones in this sample may be carry-over from other donors' samples. The rearrangement uses TRBV30 and TRBJ2-4; perhaps TRBD1 as D (6 bases). The sequenced sample was naive CD4+ T cells from PBMCs. Described subset: CD45RA+ positively selected. The CDR3 loop is CAWGATGFGNIQYF. The CDR3 DNA reads as TGTGCCTGGGGGGCCACAGGGTTCGGGAACATTCAGTACTTC.